This T cell receptor beta chain was recorded in a study of cytomegalovirus exposure and HLA in healthy donors. A multiplex PCR was run with 60 Vbeta primers and 13 Jbeta primers. Clones were read by immunoSEQ multiplex PCR, and TCRdb kept only the in-frame ones, dropping some. In the table there are roughly 290,000 clones, roughly 80% of which are singletons. The sequenced sample was PBMCs. The source is a girl aged 2-15 years in good health and CMV-seronegative.

The CDR3 bases are TGTGCCAGCAGCCCCGGGACTAGCGGGAGTTGGGACACCGGGGAGCTGTTTTTT. Translated: CASSPGTSGSWDTGELFF. V usage is TRBV5-6 and J usage is TRBJ2-2, with 14 nucleotides matching TRBD2. The CDR3 consists of 18 residues. V gave up 4 bases and J gave up 3 bases; unmatched junction bases: 8. The germline V gene encodes CDR1 SGHDT and CDR2 YYEEEE. Supplemented by reference TRBV5-6 and TRBJ2-2, the full variable domain reads DAGVTQSPTHLIKTRGQQVTLRCSPKSGHDTVSWYQQALGQGPQFIFQYYEEEERQRGNFPDRFSGHQFPNYSSELNVNALLLGDSALYLCASSPGTSGSWDTGELFFGEGSRLTVL.